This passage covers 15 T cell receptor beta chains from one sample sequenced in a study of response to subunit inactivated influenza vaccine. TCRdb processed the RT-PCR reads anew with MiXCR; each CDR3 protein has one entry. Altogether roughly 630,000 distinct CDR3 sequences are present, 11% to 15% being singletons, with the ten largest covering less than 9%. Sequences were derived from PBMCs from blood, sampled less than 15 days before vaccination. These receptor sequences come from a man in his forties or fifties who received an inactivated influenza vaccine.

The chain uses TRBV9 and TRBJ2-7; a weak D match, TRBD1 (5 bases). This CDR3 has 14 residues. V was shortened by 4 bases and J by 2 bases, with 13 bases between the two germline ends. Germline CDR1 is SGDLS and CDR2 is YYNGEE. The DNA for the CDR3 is TGTGCCAGCAGCTCATGGGGCGAACCCTACGAGCAGTACTTC. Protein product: CASSSWGEPYEQYF.

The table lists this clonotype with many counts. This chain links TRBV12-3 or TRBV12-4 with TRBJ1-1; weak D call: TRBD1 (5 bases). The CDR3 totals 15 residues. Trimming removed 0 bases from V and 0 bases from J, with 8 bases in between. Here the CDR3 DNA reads TGTGCCAGCAGTTTAGCCCAGGGAATGAACACTGAAGCTTTCTTT. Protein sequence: CASSLAQGMNTEAFF.

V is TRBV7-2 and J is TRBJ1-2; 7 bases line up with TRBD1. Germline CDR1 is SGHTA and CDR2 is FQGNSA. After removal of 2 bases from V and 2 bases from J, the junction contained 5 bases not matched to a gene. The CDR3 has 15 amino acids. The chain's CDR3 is CASSLKTGPNYGYTF. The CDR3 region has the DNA TGTGCCAGCAGCTTAAAGACAGGGCCCAACTATGGCTACACCTTC.

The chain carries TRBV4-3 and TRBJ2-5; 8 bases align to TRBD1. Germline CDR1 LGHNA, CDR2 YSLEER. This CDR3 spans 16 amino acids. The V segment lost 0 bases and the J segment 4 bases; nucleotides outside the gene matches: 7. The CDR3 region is CASSQDRPGQGETQYF. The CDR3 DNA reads TGCGCCAGCAGCCAAGATCGGCCCGGACAGGGAGAGACCCAGTACTTC.

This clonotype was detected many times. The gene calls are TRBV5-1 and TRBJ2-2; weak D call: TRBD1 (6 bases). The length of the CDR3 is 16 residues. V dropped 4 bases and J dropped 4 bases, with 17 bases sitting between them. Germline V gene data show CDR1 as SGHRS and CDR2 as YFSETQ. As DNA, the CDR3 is TGCGCCAGCAGCGAATTGGACAGTTTAGGCACCGGGGAGCTGTTTTTT. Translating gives CASSELDSLGTGELFF.

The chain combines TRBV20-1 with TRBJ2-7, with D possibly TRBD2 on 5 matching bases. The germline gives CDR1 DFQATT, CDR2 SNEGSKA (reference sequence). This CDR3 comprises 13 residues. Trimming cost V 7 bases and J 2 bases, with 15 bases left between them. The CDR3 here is CSVPDYQTYEQYF. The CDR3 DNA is TGCAGTGTCCCAGACTACCAGACCTACGAGCAGTACTTC.

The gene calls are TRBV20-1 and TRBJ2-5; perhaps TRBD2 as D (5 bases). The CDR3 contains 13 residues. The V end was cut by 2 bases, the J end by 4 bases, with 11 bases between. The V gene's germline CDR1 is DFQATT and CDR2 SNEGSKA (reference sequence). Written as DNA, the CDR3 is TGCAGTGCTAGAAGAAGGGCGGGAGAGACCCAGTACTTC. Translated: CSARRRAGETQYF.

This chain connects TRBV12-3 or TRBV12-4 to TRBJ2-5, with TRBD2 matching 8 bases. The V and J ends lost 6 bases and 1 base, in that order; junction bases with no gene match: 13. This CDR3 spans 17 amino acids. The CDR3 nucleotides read TGTGCCAGCAGCCCGGGGACTAGTGAAAAACTCCAAGAGACCCAGTACTTC. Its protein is CASSPGTSEKLQETQYF.

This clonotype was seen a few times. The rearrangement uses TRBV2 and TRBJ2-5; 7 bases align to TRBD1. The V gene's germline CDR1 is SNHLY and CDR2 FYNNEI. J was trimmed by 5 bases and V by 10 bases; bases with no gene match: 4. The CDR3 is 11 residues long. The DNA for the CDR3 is TGTGCCAACAAGGGGGCGGAGACCCAGTACTTC. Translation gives CANKGAETQYF. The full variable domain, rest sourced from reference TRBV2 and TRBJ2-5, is EPEVTQTPSHQVTQMGQEVILRCVPISNHLYFYWYRQILGQKVEFLVSFYNNEISEKSEIFDDQFSVERPDGSNFTLKIRSTKLEDSAMYFCANKGAETQYFGPGTRLLVL.

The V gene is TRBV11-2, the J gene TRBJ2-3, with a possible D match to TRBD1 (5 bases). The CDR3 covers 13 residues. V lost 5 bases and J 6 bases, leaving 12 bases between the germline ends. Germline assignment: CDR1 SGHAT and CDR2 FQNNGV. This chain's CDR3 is CASSPRVSDTQYF. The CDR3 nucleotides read TGTGCCAGCAGCCCCAGGGTATCCGATACGCAGTATTTT.

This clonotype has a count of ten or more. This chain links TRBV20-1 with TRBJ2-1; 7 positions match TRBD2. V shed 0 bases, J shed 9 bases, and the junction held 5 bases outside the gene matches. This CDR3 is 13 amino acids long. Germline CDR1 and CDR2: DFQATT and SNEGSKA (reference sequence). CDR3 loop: CSARDRGEAEQFF. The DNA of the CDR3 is TGCAGTGCTAGAGATCGGGGGGAAGCTGAGCAGTTCTTC.

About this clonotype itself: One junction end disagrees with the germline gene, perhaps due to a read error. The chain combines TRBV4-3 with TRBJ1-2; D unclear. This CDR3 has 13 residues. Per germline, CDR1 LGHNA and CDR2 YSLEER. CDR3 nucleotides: TGCGCCAGCAGCCAAGAGGGAGGAACGTTGAACTCCTTC. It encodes CASSQEGGTLNSF.

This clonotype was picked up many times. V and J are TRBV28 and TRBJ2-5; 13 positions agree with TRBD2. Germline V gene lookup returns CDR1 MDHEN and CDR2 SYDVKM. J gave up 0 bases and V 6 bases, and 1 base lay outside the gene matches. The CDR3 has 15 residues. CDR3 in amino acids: CASRLAGGYQETQYF. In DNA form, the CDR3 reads TGTGCCAGCAGACTAGCGGGAGGGTACCAAGAGACCCAGTACTTC.

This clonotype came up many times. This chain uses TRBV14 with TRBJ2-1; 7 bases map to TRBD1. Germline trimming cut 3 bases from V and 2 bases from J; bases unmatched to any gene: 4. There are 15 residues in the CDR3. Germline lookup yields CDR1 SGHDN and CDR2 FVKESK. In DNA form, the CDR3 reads TGTGCCAGCAGCCACTACAGGGGCACCTACAATGAGCAGTTCTTC. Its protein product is CASSHYRGTYNEQFF.

CDR3 sequence reads: CASSQERGWTGELFF. CDR3 coding DNA: TGTGCCAGCAGCCAAGAGAGAGGTTGGACCGGGGAGCTGTTTTTT. The chain employs TRBV4-2 and TRBJ2-2; D ambiguous. V dropped 0 bases and J dropped 5 bases, with 10 bases sitting between them. The CDR3 sequence is 15 residues long. Per germline, CDR1 LGHNA and CDR2 YNFKEQ.